These 27 T cell receptor beta chains were sequenced from one sample in a study of shared clonotypes between healthy human individuals. Data came from immunoSEQ multiplex PCR; TCRdb stores just in-frame clones and leaves some out. The data hold about 470,000 clones, with roughly three quarters observed a single time. Sequencing input: PBMCs. The receptors were sampled from a woman in her thirties or forties in good health. Some clones in this sample may be carry-over from other donors' samples.

The chain carries TRBV28 and TRBJ2-5; TRBD2 is a possible D gene (7 bases). Per the germline V gene, CDR1 is MDHEN and CDR2 is SYDVKM. The CDR3 sequence is 14 residues long. With 6 bases removed from V and 2 bases from J, the gap between germline ends came to 13 bases. CDR3 bases: TGTGCCAGCAGCCTAAGGGGGGGGCAAGAGACCCAGTACTTC. Translating gives CASSLRGGQETQYF.

The chain employs TRBV7-7 and TRBJ2-1, with 14 bases identical to TRBD2. CDR1 and CDR2 (germline): SSHAT, FNYEAQ (reference sequence). After removal of 1 base from V and 0 bases from J, the junction contained 2 bases not matched to a gene. The CDR3 totals 18 residues. CDR3 amino acids: CASSLGLAGGSSYNEQFF. As DNA, the CDR3 is TGTGCCAGCAGCTTAGGACTAGCGGGAGGGAGCTCCTACAATGAGCAGTTCTTC.

Note on this clone: The same CDR3 also results from other DNA sequences found in this sample. The V and J genes are TRBV7-3 and TRBJ2-1, with 12 bases aligning to TRBD2. With 5 bases clipped from V and 4 bases from J, the junction kept 3 bases outside the gene matches. CDR1 SGHTA and CDR2 FQGTGA come from the germline V gene. The CDR3 totals 15 residues. In DNA, the CDR3 is TGTGCCAGCAGCACCGGACTAGCGGGATACAATGAGCAGTTCTTC. This encodes CASSTGLAGYNEQFF.

The rearrangement uses TRBV6-1 and TRBJ2-1; D remains unclear. Germline V gene sequence: CDR1 MNHNS, CDR2 SASEGT. The V gene lost 7 bases and the J gene lost 0 bases, with 10 bases spanning the gap. The CDR3 spans 14 residues. CDR3 nucleotide sequence: TGTGCCAGCACACCGCAGACCTCCTACAATGAGCAGTTCTTC. Protein sequence: CASTPQTSYNEQFF.

The chain is built from TRBV21-1 and TRBJ2-3; the table's D call TRBD2 went unverified against the DNA. TRBV21-1 is listed as a pseudogene. This CDR3 has 19 residues. CDR3 DNA sequence: TGTGCCAGCCGCCGGTTTCCGTGGGAGGGCCCAGGGGAGACAGATACGCAGTATTTT. It translates to CASRRFPWEGPGETDTQYF.

The chain joins TRBV30 to TRBJ1-3; TRBD1 aligns across 8 bases. The V segment lost 3 bases and the J segment 4 bases; nucleotides outside the gene matches: 5. CDR1 is GTSNPN, CDR2 SVGIG, per germline (reference sequence). The CDR3 extends over 14 amino acids. The CDR3 spells CAWRGGQGGNTIYF. CDR3 in DNA: TGTGCCTGGAGGGGCGGACAGGGAGGAAACACCATATATTTT.

The gene calls are TRBV6-5 and TRBJ1-5; tentative D call: TRBD1 (5 bases). Germline V gene sequence: CDR1 MNHEY, CDR2 SVGAGI. The V and J ends lost 6 bases and 4 bases respectively, with 13 bases between them. The CDR3 sequence is 14 residues long. CDR3 sequence reads: CASSTDRRNQPQHF. DNA of the CDR3: TGTGCCAGCAGCACAGACAGACGTAATCAGCCCCAGCATTTT.

This chain connects TRBV2 to TRBJ1-3, with D uncertain. CDR3 length: 13 residues. Germline CDR1 reads SNHLY; CDR2 reads FYNNEI. The germline V and J ends were trimmed by 5 bases and 0 bases, with 5 bases remaining between them. This CDR3 reads CASSSNSGNTIYF. CDR3 bases: TGTGCCAGCAGTAGTAACTCTGGAAACACCATATATTTT.

This rearrangement joins TRBV7-2 to TRBJ2-3, with D uncertain. Trimming took off 3 bases at V and 2 bases at J, with 3 bases between the two ends. Germline values: CDR1 SGHTA, CDR2 FQGNSA. CDR3 length: 12 residues. The CDR3 sequence is CASSFVTDTQYF. CDR3 DNA sequence: TGTGCCAGCAGCTTTGTCACAGATACGCAGTATTTT.

DNA of the CDR3: TGTGCCAGCTCACTAGAAACCGGGACAGGGGACTATGGCTACACCTTC. Translating gives CASSLETGTGDYGYTF. The chain recombines TRBV18 with TRBJ1-2, with 10 nucleotides matching TRBD1. V shed 4 bases, J shed 3 bases, and the junction held 8 bases outside the gene matches. Germline V gives CDR1 KGHSH, CDR2 LQKENI. The CDR3 contains 16 residues.

The rearrangement links TRBV5-8 to TRBJ2-5; 8 nucleotides line up with TRBD1. The DNA matches TRBJ2-7 better at its end, which makes the J call doubtful. This CDR3 comprises 15 residues. Per the germline V gene, CDR1 is SGHTS and CDR2 is YDEGEE. CDR3 DNA sequence: TGTGCCAGCAGGGACCGGGACAGGAGCTCCTACGAGCAGTACTTC. This translates into CASRDRDRSSYEQYF.

The sample holds one count of this clone. The chain is built from TRBV19 and TRBJ2-3; 12 nucleotides match TRBD1. Germline V gene data show CDR1 as LNHDA and CDR2 as SQIVND (reference sequence). The CDR3 length is 16 residues. V lost 4 bases to trimming and J lost 6 bases; unmatched junction nucleotides: 8. CDR3 protein: CASSTGTGGLVDTQYF. The CDR3 region has the DNA TGTGCCAGTAGTACCGGGACAGGGGGCCTGGTTGATACGCAGTATTTT.

Notes on this clone: Other DNA sequences in the sample encode the same CDR3. The CDR3 loop reads CASSPGYEQYF. Written as DNA, the CDR3 is TGTGCCAGCAGCCCCGGCTACGAGCAGTACTTC. This chain uses TRBV7-9 with TRBJ2-7, with unresolved D. The CDR3 is 11 residues long. Germline V gene sequence: CDR1 SEHNR, CDR2 FQNEAQ (reference sequence). The V end was cut by 5 bases, the J end by 3 bases, with 5 bases between.

V gene TRBV18 combines with J gene TRBJ2-5; 10 bases fit TRBD1. Near its end, the DNA agrees better with TRBJ2-7, so the J call may be wrong. The CDR3 consists of 15 residues. The germline CDR1 and CDR2 sequences are KGHSH and LQKENI. The CDR3 DNA follows: TGTGCCAGCTCACCGGGGACAGGGGATTACTACGAGCAGTACTTC. Translation gives CASSPGTGDYYEQYF.

The genes are TRBV25-1 and TRBJ1-1; unclear D gene. V gave up 4 bases and J gave up 2 bases, with 11 bases separating them. CDR1 MGHDK and CDR2 SYGVNS come from the germline V gene. This CDR3 spans 14 amino acids. The CDR3 reads CASSARTPNTEAFF. Here the CDR3 DNA reads TGTGCCAGCAGTGCCAGGACTCCTAACACTGAAGCTTTCTTT.

This chain links TRBV25-1 with TRBJ2-2; D is uncertain. Trimming removed 5 bases at V and 1 base at J, with 11 bases between. The CDR3 is made up of 15 amino acids. Germline CDR1 MGHDK, CDR2 SYGVNS. For the CDR3, the DNA is TGTGCCAGCAGTCTTGGGTGGGGGAACACCGGGGAGCTGTTTTTT. Encoded protein: CASSLGWGNTGELFF.

The V and J genes are TRBV4-1 and TRBJ2-1, with TRBD2 matching over 8 bases. V lost 4 bases to trimming and J lost 5 bases; unmatched junction nucleotides: 7. The CDR3 contains 15 residues. Per germline, CDR1 MGHRA and CDR2 YSYEKL. CDR3 region: CASSLAGKGNNEQFF. CDR3 sequence (DNA): TGCGCCAGCAGCCTAGCGGGAAAGGGCAACAATGAGCAGTTCTTC.

The chain employs TRBV10-1 and TRBJ2-3; 8 nucleotides agree with TRBD2. Germline-derived CDR1 and CDR2 are WNHNN and SYGVQD (reference sequence). This CDR3 region has 14 residues. Trimming removed 6 bases from V and 0 bases from J; junction bases left unmatched: 2. CDR3 amino acids: CASRASGSTDTQYF. For the CDR3, the DNA is TGCGCCAGCAGGGCTAGCGGGAGCACAGATACGCAGTATTTT.

A single count supports this clone. A much larger clone is a single base away; this may be a read error. V gene TRBV5-6 combines with J gene TRBJ1-5; the D gene is possibly TRBD1 (6 bases). The germline gives CDR1 SGHDT, CDR2 YYEEEE. This CDR3 spans 15 amino acids. CDR3 nucleotide sequence: TGTGCCAGCAGCTCTCAGGGGTATAGCAATCAGCCCCAGCAGTTT. The encoded protein is CASSSQGYSNQPQQF.

V usage is TRBV28 and J usage is TRBJ1-1, with unresolved D. This CDR3 comprises 14 residues. Trimming left V 3 bases short and J 1 base short, with 9 bases between. Germline V gene data show CDR1 as MDHEN and CDR2 as SYDVKM. CDR3 protein: CASSFRAGNTEAFF. CDR3 DNA: TGTGCCAGCAGTTTTCGGGCTGGGAACACTGAAGCTTTCTTT. The whole variable domain, remainder taken from reference TRBV28 and TRBJ1-1, is DVKVTQSSRYLVKRTGEKVFLECVQDMDHENMFWYRQDPGLGLRLIYFSYDVKMKEKGDIPEGYSVSREKKERFSLILESASTNQTSMYLCASSFRAGNTEAFFGQGTRLTVV.

This chain joins TRBV7-2 and TRBJ2-1, with TRBD2 identical over 11 bases. Per germline, CDR1 SGHTA and CDR2 FQGNSA. V lost 1 base, J lost 5 bases, and 4 bases stayed unmatched. The CDR3 consists of 16 residues. The CDR3 bases are TGTGCCAGCAGCTTAGAGGGGACTAGCGGTCACAATGAGCAGTTCTTC. As protein: CASSLEGTSGHNEQFF.

As for this clone: This same CDR3 is encoded by further DNA sequences in the sample. The chain links TRBV7-2 to TRBJ2-5; the D gene is possibly TRBD2 (5 bases). This CDR3 contains 14 residues. Germline assignment: CDR1 SGHTA and CDR2 FQGNSA. Trimming removed 5 bases at V and 2 bases at J, with 12 bases between. CDR3 bases: TGTGCCAGCAGCCTAACTAGTGGGCAAGAGACCCAGTACTTC. It codes for CASSLTSGQETQYF. The full variable domain, completed using reference TRBV7-2 and TRBJ2-5, is GAGVSQSPSNKVTEKGKDVELRCDPISGHTALYWYRQSLGQGLEFLIYFQGNSAPDKSGLPSDRFSAERTGGSVSTLTIQRTQQEDSAVYLCASSLTSGQETQYFGPGTRLLVL.

This chain uses TRBV10-3 with TRBJ2-7, with D unclear. This CDR3 contains 14 residues. The germline V and J ends were trimmed by 3 bases and 0 bases, with 9 bases remaining between them. The germline V gene encodes CDR1 ENHRY and CDR2 SYGVKD. DNA for the CDR3: TGTGCCATCAGTGACCTACTTCTCTCCTACGAGCAGTACTTC. This codes for CAISDLLLSYEQYF.

This clone was observed a single time. The chain combines TRBV2 with TRBJ2-5; 14 bases match TRBD2. The ends lost 2 bases at V and 5 bases at J; junction bases unmatched: 4. Germline V CDR1 and CDR2: SNHLY, FYNNEI. This CDR3 has 16 residues. CDR3 region: CASSELRLAGGETQYF. The DNA of the CDR3 is TGTGCCAGCAGTGAATTACGACTAGCGGGAGGGGAGACCCAGTACTTC.

V and J are TRBV11-2 and TRBJ2-1, with D uncertain. This CDR3 spans 15 amino acids. Germline CDR1 and CDR2: SGHAT and FQNNGV. V lost 0 bases and J lost 2, with 8 bases in between. The CDR3 here is CASSLDALPYNEQFF. CDR3 DNA sequence: TGTGCCAGCAGCTTAGACGCCCTCCCCTACAATGAGCAGTTCTTC.

This chain links TRBV7-2 with TRBJ2-5; tentatively, D is TRBD2 (10 bases). V lost 4 bases to trimming and J lost 11 bases, with 20 bases between them. Germline V lookup: CDR1 SGHTA, CDR2 FQGNSA. The CDR3 has 14 amino acids. The CDR3 loop is CASSSAGGTGLQYF. The CDR3, as DNA: TGTGCCAGCAGCTCAGCGGGGGGGACAGGGCTACAGTACTTC.

This clone was observed once. The chain employs TRBV4-2 and TRBJ1-3, with 8 bases aligning to TRBD1. The CDR3 has 16 amino acids. Trimming at V came to 3 bases and at J to 1 base, leaving 5 bases not matched to a gene. Germline V gene sequence: CDR1 LGHNA, CDR2 YNFKEQ. CDR3 sequence (DNA): TGTGCCAGCAGCCAGAGGACAGGGATTTCTGGAAACACCATATATTTT. Amino acids: CASSQRTGISGNTIYF.